These T cell receptor beta chains were read from a single sample in a study of blood T cell repertoires in COVID-19. The protocol was immunoSEQ multiplex PCR, while the TCRdb copy is restricted to in-frame clones and leaves out a portion. The repertoire holds about 75,000 clones, 84% seen once, with around 22% in the top ten. Sequenced input: peripheral blood. These receptors originate from a woman between 50 and 59 years old with acute or convalescent COVID-19. Each CDR3 is given with its conserved first and last residue. The order of the fields is V gene, clone size, J gene, D gene, CDR3 length, CDR3 protein, CDR3 DNA. D genes are given only for firm matches. Clone size is not always given. Where it is, it says once, few, many or a class for expanded clones.

>TRBV29-1|NA|TRBJ1-2|TRBD1|16
CSVEKGTGGFNYGYTF
TGCAGCGTTGAAAAGGGGACAGGGGGATTCAACTATGGCTACACCTTC
>TRBV9|NA|TRBJ1-6|TRBD1|13
CASSGQANSPLHF
TGTGCCAGTTCGGGACAGGCAAATTCACCCCTCCACTTT
>TRBV18|NA|TRBJ1-3|TRBD1|16
CASSPPGQGTGNTIYF
TGTGCCAGCTCCCCCCCGGGACAGGGGACGGGAAACACCATATATTTT
>TRBV4-3|NA|TRBJ1-1|NA|13
CASSQDRGTEAFF
TGCGCCAGCAGCCAAGATAGGGGCACTGAAGCTTTCTTT
>TRBV6-2/TRBV6-3|NA|TRBJ1-3|NA|12
CASSIVGSTIYF
TGTGCCAGCAGTATTGTGGGCAGCACCATATATTTT
>TRBV6-2/TRBV6-3|NA|TRBJ1-1|TRBD1|17
CASSPGQGGTMNTEAFF
TGTGCCAGCAGTCCCGGACAGGGAGGCACCATGAACACTGAAGCTTTCTTT
>TRBV4-1|NA|TRBJ2-5|NA|21
CASSQFPAASGQNIAQETQYF
TGCGCCAGCAGCCAGTTTCCCGCTGCCTCCGGACAGAATATTGCTCAAGAGACCCAGTACTTC
>TRBV3-1/TRBV3-2|NA|TRBJ2-6|NA|13
CASSAGGANVLTF
TGTGCCAGCAGCGCCGGTGGGGCCAACGTCCTGACTTTC
>TRBV18|NA|TRBJ2-7|TRBD1|14
CASSRQDRYYEQYF
TGTGCCAGCTCACGCCAGGACAGGTACTACGAGCAGTACTTC
>TRBV6-1|once|TRBJ2-7|TRBD1|21
CASSERVPGQGETRSHYEQYF
TGTGCCAGCAGTGAAAGGGTCCCCGGACAGGGGGAGACTCGTTCCCACTACGAGCAGTACTTC
>TRBV4-2|NA|TRBJ2-3|TRBD2|16
CASSQEISGFSNTQYF
TGTGCCAGCAGCCAAGAGATTAGCGGGTTTTCAAATACGCAGTATTTT
>TRBV6-2/TRBV6-3|NA|TRBJ2-7|NA|14
CASSYSASAYEQYF
TGTGCCAGCAGTTACTCGGCTAGCGCATACGAGCAGTACTTC
>TRBV12-3/TRBV12-4|NA|TRBJ2-2|NA|12
CASNTNTGELFF
TGTGCCAGCAACACGAACACCGGGGAGCTGTTTTTT
>TRBV4-3|NA|TRBJ2-1|TRBD2|16
CASSQVAGGSNNEQFF
TGCGCCAGCAGCCAAGTAGCCGGCGGGAGCAACAATGAGCAGTTCTTC
>TRBV27|NA|TRBJ1-6|TRBD1|16
CASSFSDRGNNSPLHF
TGTGCCAGCAGTTTTTCCGACAGGGGAAATAATTCACCCCTCCACTTT
>TRBV18|NA|TRBJ2-1|NA|14
CASSDTSSYNEQFF
TGTGCCAGCTCGGACACGAGCTCCTACAATGAGCAGTTCTTC
>TRBV30|NA|TRBJ1-2|NA|16
CAWIPTAATISYGYTF
TGTGCCTGGATTCCGACGGCAGCGACCATCTCCTATGGCTACACCTTC
>TRBV7-9|NA|TRBJ2-1|TRBD1|17
CASSLAAGGRNYNEQFF
TGTGCCAGCAGCTTAGCAGCAGGGGGCCGCAACTACAATGAGCAGTTCTTC
>TRBV7-2|NA|TRBJ2-1|TRBD2|18
CASSLTGGTSNRRNEQFF
TGTGCCAGCAGCCTAACCGGGGGGACTAGCAACCGCCGCAATGAGCAGTTCTTC
>TRBV7-7|NA|TRBJ1-6|NA|15
CASSLANRYNSPLHF
TGTGCTAGCAGCTTAGCGAACAGGTATAATTCACCCCTCCACTTT
>TRBV5-6|NA|TRBJ1-2|NA|14
CASSLWTILYGYTF
TGTGCCAGCAGCTTGTGGACAATCCTATATGGCTACACCTTC
>TRBV28|NA|TRBJ1-5|NA|12
CASTKGLGPQHF
TGTGCCAGCACAAAGGGGCTAGGGCCCCAGCATTTT